One sample yielded the 18 T cell receptor beta chains listed below, sequenced in a study of shared clonotypes between healthy human individuals. Clones were sequenced by immunoSEQ multiplex PCR, and TCRdb holds only the in-frame ones, with some missing. The table records 740,000 or so clones, approximately 73% of them present only once. The material sequenced was memory CD4+ T cells sorted from blood. This sample's subset: CD45RA-negative fraction. The source of these receptors is a woman under 40 in good health.

A few counts support this clone. The rearrangement joins TRBV5-1 to TRBJ1-5; D perhaps matches TRBD1 (5 bases). Germline V gene data show CDR1 as SGHRS and CDR2 as YFSETQ. Trimming stripped 3 bases from V and 1 base from J, with 11 bases between. The CDR3 is 15 amino acids. CDR3 loop: CASSWGGVSNQPQHF. CDR3 nucleotides: TGCGCCAGCAGCTGGGGCGGAGTGAGCAATCAGCCCCAGCATTTT.

This chain joins TRBV19 and TRBJ2-3, with 11 bases aligning to TRBD2. V gave up 5 bases and J gave up 2 bases; unmatched junction bases: 9. The germline V gene encodes CDR1 LNHDA and CDR2 SQIVND (reference sequence). This CDR3 comprises 17 residues. The CDR3 bases are TGTGCCAGTAGTTCGTTACTAGCGGGAGCCCCCACAGATACGCAGTATTTT. Translating it yields CASSSLLAGAPTDTQYF. Full variable domain (rest looked up from reference TRBV19 and TRBJ2-3): DGGITQSPKYLFRKEGQNVTLSCEQNLNHDAMYWYRQDPGQGLRLIYYSQIVNDFQKGDIAEGYSVSREKKESFPLTVTSAQKNPTAFYLCASSSLLAGAPTDTQYFGPGTRLTVL.

The chain carries TRBV15 and TRBJ2-7; D could derive from TRBD1 or TRBD2 (5 bases each). The CDR3 is 15 residues long. Per the germline V gene, CDR1 is LNHNV and CDR2 is YYDKDF (reference sequence). The ends were cut back, 4 bases at V and 6 bases at J, with 19 bases in the middle. The CDR3 DNA reads TGTGCCACCAGCAAAGAGGGGTGGGGCGGAGGCGAGCAGTACTTC. This gives the protein CATSKEGWGGGEQYF.

About this clone itself: The sample contains more than one DNA sequence encoding this CDR3. This chain uses TRBV27 with TRBJ2-2; TRBD1 agrees at 7 bases. CDR1 MNHEY and CDR2 SMNVEV come from the germline V gene (reference sequence). The length of the CDR3 is 15 residues. V shed 2 bases, J shed 5 bases, and the junction held 5 bases outside the gene matches. This CDR3 reads CASSLKAGGTGELFF. CDR3 sequence (DNA): TGTGCCAGCAGTTTAAAGGCAGGGGGTACCGGGGAGCTGTTTTTT.

The chain couples TRBV5-1 to TRBJ2-3; no clear D gene. The length of the CDR3 is 15 residues. Germline CDR1 reads SGHRS; CDR2 reads YFSETQ. V was cut by 4 bases and J by 0 bases, with 12 bases left in between. CDR3 residues: CASSLASSSTDTQYF. The DNA for the CDR3 is TGCGCCAGCAGCCTGGCATCTTCTAGCACAGATACGCAGTATTTT.

The table lists this clone with a count of one. The chain links TRBV14 to TRBJ2-1; D is unclear. The CDR3 consists of 12 residues. Trimming removed 3 bases at V and 9 bases at J, with 9 bases between. The V gene's germline CDR1 is SGHDN and CDR2 FVKESK. The CDR3 loop reads CASSQSWGEQFF. The CDR3 coding sequence is TGTGCCAGCAGCCAGAGTTGGGGTGAGCAGTTCTTC.

The rearrangement joins TRBV10-2 to TRBJ2-7; 8 bases match TRBD2. The junction had 4 bases not matched to a gene; V was cut back by 6 bases and J by 3 bases. Germline loops: CDR1 WSHSY, CDR2 SAAADI. The CDR3 is 13 amino acids. CDR3 coding DNA: TGCGCCAGCAGGTCGGCGGGGGGCTACGAGCAGTACTTC. It encodes CASRSAGGYEQYF.

This chain joins TRBV5-1 and TRBJ2-7; TRBD1 matches at 7 bases. The germline gives CDR1 SGHRS, CDR2 YFSETQ. Losses at the gene ends were 4 bases for V and 2 bases for J; bases not matched to a gene: 9. The CDR3 spans 15 residues. This chain's CDR3 is CASSTLGTVTYEQYF. CDR3 coding DNA: TGCGCCAGCAGCACACTAGGGACAGTCACCTACGAGCAGTACTTC. Using reference TRBV5-1 and TRBJ2-7 for the parts outside the CDR3, the full variable domain is KAGVTQTPRYLIKTRGQQVTLSCSPISGHRSVSWYQQTPGQGLQFLFEYFSETQRNKGNFPGRFSGRQFSNSRSEMNVSTLELGDSALYLCASSTLGTVTYEQYFGPGTRLTVT.

As to this clone: The same CDR3 also results from other DNA sequences found in this sample. The V and J genes are TRBV18 and TRBJ2-5; 8 nucleotides line up with TRBD1. The germline V gene has CDR1 KGHSH and CDR2 LQKENI. V shed 6 bases and J 4 bases; nucleotides not matched to a gene: 4. The CDR3 covers 13 residues. The CDR3: CASSLGQGETQYF. CDR3 sequence (DNA): TGTGCCAGCTCCCTAGGACAGGGAGAGACCCAGTACTTC.

The J gene is TRBJ2-3, the V gene TRBV4-2; possible D gene TRBD1, 6 bases. The V end lost 0 bases, the J end lost 4 bases, and 11 bases lay between the germline ends. There are 15 residues in the CDR3. The germline CDR1 and CDR2 sequences are LGHNA and YNFKEQ. The CDR3 bases are TGTGCCAGCAGCCAAGAGAGACAGGCGGCAGATACGCAGTATTTT. Translation: CASSQERQAADTQYF.

The V gene is TRBV6-5, the J gene TRBJ2-1; 10 nucleotides line up with TRBD2. The V and J ends lost 8 bases and 9 bases, in that order; junction bases with no gene match: 7. Germline V gives CDR1 MNHEY, CDR2 SVGAGI. The CDR3 covers 13 residues. Written as DNA, the CDR3 is TGTGCCAGCCGCGCTAGCGGGAGAGGTGAGCAGTTCTTC. This gives the protein CASRASGRGEQFF.

This rearrangement joins TRBV29-1 to TRBJ2-7, with a possible D match to TRBD2 (6 bases). CDR3 size: 12 residues. Germline CDR1 is SQVTM and CDR2 is ANQGSEA. V was pared by 6 bases and J by 2 bases, with 11 bases between. CDR3 in amino acids: CSVRGGPYEQYF. The CDR3 DNA is TGCAGCGTGCGGGGCGGTCCCTACGAGCAGTACTTC.

This clone was counted a single time. A read error likely explains this, since a far larger clone differs by one base. The chain has TRBV11-2 and TRBJ2-7; possible D gene TRBD1, 5 bases. The CDR3 runs 15 residues. Germline CDR1 and CDR2: SGHAT and FQNNGV. The CDR3 DNA follows: TGTGCCAGCAGCCCTTGGGAAGGGGCGTTTTACGAGCGGTACTTC. Its protein is CASSPWEGAFYERYF.

The chain combines TRBV5-1 with TRBJ1-2; D possibly corresponds to TRBD1 (5 bases). V was trimmed by 0 bases and J by 1 base, leaving 10 bases between them. Germline values: CDR1 SGHRS, CDR2 YFSETQ. The CDR3 runs 15 residues. CDR3 sequence: CASSLEAGHNYGYTF. Here the CDR3 DNA reads TGCGCCAGCAGCTTGGAGGCAGGGCATAACTATGGCTACACCTTC.

The chain has TRBV6-1 and TRBJ1-2; D remains ambiguous. The germline CDR1 and CDR2 sequences are MNHNS and SASEGT. The V end was cut by 7 bases, the J end by 1 base, with 16 bases between. The CDR3 consists of 15 residues. This CDR3 reads CASMFSAPDNYGYTF. CDR3 coding DNA: TGTGCCAGCATGTTTTCCGCGCCCGATAACTATGGCTACACCTTC.

A few counts support this clone. V and J are TRBV11-2 and TRBJ2-7, with 10 bases lining up with TRBD1. V was clipped by 5 bases and J by 2 bases; unmatched bases: 6. CDR1 and CDR2 (germline): SGHAT, FQNNGV. CDR3 size: 15 residues. CDR3 loop: CASSPRDRGTYEQYF. Here the CDR3 DNA reads TGTGCCAGCAGCCCGCGGGACAGGGGAACCTACGAGCAGTACTTC.

The chain recombines TRBV7-8 with TRBJ2-7; TRBD2 matches at 7 bases. This CDR3 comprises 17 residues. In germline, CDR1 is SGHVS, CDR2 FQNEAQ. The V gene end was trimmed by 1 base and the J gene end by 0 bases; junction bases not matched to a gene: 9. This chain's CDR3 is CASSLVAGVWGSYEQYF. DNA for the CDR3: TGTGCCAGCAGCTTAGTGGCGGGAGTTTGGGGCTCCTACGAGCAGTACTTC.

The table lists this clone with a few counts. The CDR3 here is CSVVSVNEKLFF. CDR3 nucleotide sequence: TGCAGCGTTGTGTCCGTTAATGAAAAACTGTTTTTT. The rearrangement joins TRBV29-1 to TRBJ1-4; D unclear. Trimming cost V 4 bases and J 4 bases, with 7 bases left between them. Germline values: CDR1 SQVTM, CDR2 ANQGSEA. The CDR3 consists of 12 residues.